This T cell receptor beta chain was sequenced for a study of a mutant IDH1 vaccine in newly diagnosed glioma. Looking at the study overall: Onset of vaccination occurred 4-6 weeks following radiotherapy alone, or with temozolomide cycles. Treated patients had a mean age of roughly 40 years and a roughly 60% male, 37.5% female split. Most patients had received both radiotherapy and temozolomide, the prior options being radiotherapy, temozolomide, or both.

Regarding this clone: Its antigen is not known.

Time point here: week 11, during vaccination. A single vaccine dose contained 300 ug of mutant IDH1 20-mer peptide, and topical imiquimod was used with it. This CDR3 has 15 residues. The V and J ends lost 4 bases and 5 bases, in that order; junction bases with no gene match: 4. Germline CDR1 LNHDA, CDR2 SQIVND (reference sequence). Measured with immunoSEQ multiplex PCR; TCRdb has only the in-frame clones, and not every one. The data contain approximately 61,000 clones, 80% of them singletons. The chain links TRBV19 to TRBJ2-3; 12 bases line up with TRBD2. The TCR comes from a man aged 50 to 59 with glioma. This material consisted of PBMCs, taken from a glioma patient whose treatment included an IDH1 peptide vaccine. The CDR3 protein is CASSTSGGARDTQYF. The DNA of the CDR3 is TGTGCCAGTAGTACTAGCGGGGGGGCTCGAGATACGCAGTATTTT.